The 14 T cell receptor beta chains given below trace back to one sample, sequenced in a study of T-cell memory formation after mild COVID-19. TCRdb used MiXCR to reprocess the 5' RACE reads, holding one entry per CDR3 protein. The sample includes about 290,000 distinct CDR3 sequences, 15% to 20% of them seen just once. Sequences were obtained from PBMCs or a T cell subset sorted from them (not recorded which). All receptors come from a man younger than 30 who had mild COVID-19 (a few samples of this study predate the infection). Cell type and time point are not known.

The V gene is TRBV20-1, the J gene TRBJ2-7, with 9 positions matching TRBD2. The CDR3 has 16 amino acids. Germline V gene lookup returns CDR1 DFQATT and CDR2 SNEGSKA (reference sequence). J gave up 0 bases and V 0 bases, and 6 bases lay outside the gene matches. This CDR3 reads CSARDVERGASYEQYV. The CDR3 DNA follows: TGCAGTGCTAGAGATGTGGAGCGGGGGGCCTCCTACGAGCAGTACGTC.

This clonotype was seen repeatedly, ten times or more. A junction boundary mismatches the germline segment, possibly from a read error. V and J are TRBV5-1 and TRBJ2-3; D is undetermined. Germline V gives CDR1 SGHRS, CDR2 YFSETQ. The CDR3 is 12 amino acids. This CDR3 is CASSPGSDTQYF. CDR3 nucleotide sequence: TGTGCCAGCAGCCCCGGCTCAGATACGCAGTATTTT.

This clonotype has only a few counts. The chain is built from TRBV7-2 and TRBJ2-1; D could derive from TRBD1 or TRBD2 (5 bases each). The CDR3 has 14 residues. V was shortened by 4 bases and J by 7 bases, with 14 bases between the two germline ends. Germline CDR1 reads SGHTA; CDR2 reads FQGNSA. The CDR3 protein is CASSSGTPINEQFF. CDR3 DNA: TGTGCCAGCAGCTCCGGGACCCCCATAAATGAGCAGTTCTTC.

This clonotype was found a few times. The CDR3 loop reads CASSYGALYEQYF. DNA of the CDR3: TGTGCCAGCAGTTACGGGGCTCTTTACGAGCAGTACTTC. The V gene is TRBV6-6, the J gene TRBJ2-7; D possibly corresponds to TRBD1 (5 bases). V was pared by 2 bases and J by 4 bases, with 9 bases between. Per germline, CDR1 MNHNY and CDR2 SVGAGI (reference sequence). The length of the CDR3 is 13 residues.

CDR3 region: CASSSGQGVHEQYV. In DNA, the CDR3 is TGTGCCAGCAGCTCCGGACAGGGTGTTCACGAGCAGTACGTC. The chain has TRBV5-4 and TRBJ2-7, with 8 bases that match TRBD1. The junction had 7 bases not matched to a gene; V was cut back by 3 bases and J by 5 bases. This CDR3 is built from 14 residues. The germline gives CDR1 SGHNT, CDR2 YYREEE (reference sequence).

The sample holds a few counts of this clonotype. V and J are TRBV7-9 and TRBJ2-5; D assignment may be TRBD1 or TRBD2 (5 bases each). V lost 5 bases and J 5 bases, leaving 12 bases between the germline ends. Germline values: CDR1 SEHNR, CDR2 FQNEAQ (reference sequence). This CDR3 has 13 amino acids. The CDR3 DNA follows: TGTGCCAGCAGCCCCCCCGGGACGGAGACCCAGTACTTC. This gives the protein CASSPPGTETQYF.

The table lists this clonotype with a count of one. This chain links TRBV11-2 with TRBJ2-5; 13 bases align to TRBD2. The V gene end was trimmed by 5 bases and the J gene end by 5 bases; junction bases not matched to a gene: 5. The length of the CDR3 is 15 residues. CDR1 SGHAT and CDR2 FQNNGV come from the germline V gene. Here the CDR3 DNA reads TGTGCCAGCAGCCCAGGGGGACTAGCGGGGGAGACCCAGTACTTC. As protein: CASSPGGLAGETQYF.

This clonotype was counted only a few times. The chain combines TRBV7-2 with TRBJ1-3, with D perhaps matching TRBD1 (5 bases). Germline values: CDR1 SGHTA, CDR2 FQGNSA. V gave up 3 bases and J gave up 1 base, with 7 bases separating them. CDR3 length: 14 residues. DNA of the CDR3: TGTGCCAGCAGCTTTAAGGGGTCTGGAAACACCATATATTTT. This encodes CASSFKGSGNTIYF.

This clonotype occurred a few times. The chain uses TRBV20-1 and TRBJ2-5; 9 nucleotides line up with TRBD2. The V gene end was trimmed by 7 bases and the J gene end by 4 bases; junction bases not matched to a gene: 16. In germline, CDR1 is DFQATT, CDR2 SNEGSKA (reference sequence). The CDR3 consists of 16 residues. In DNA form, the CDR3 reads TGCAGTGTCAGAGGTGGGGCGGGGGGGCCACTAGAGACCCAGTACTTC. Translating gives CSVRGGAGGPLETQYF.

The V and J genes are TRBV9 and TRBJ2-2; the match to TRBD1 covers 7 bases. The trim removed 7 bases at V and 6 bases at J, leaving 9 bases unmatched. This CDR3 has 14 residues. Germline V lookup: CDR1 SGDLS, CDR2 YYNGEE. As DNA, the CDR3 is TGTGCCAGCGGTGTTACAGGGGATGCCGGGGAGCTGTTTTTT. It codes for CASGVTGDAGELFF. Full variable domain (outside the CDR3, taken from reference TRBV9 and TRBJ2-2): DSGVTQTPKHLITATGQRVTLRCSPRSGDLSVYWYQQSLDQGLQFLIQYYNGEERAKGNILERFSAQQFPDLHSELNLSSLELGDSALYFCASGVTGDAGELFFGEGSRLTVL.

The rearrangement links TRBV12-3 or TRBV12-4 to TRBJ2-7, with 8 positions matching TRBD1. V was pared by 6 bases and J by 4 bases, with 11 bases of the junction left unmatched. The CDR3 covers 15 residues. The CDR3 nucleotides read TGTGCCAGCAGGATCCAGGGGGCCGTAAGATACGAGCAGTACTTC. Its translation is CASRIQGAVRYEQYF.

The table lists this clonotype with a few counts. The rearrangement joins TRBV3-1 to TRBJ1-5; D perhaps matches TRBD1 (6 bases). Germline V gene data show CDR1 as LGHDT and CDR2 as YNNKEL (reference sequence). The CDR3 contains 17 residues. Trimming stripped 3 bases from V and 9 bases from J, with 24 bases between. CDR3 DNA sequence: TGTGCCAGCAGCCATTCAAGCGAACAGGGCGCGAGAGGGCCCCAGCATTTT. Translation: CASSHSSEQGARGPQHF. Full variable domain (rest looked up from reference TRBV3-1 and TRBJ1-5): DTAVSQTPKYLVTQMGNDKSIKCEQNLGHDTMYWYKQDSKKFLKIMFSYNNKELIINETVPNRFSPKSPDKAHLNLHINSLELGDSAVYFCASSHSSEQGARGPQHFGDGTRLSIL.

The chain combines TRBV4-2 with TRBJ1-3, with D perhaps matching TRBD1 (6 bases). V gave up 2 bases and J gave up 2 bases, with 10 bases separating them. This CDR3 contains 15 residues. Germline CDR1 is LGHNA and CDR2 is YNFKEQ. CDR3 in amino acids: CASSQRGTAGNTIYF. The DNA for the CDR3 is TGTGCCAGCAGCCAAAGGGGGACGGCTGGAAACACCATATATTTT.

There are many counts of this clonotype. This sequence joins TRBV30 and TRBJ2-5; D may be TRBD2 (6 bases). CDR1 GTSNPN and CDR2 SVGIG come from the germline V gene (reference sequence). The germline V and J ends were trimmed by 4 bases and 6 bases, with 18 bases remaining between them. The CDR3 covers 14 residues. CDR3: CAWTPYRGMQTQYF. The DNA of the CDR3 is TGTGCCTGGACTCCTTACCGGGGGATGCAGACCCAGTACTTC.